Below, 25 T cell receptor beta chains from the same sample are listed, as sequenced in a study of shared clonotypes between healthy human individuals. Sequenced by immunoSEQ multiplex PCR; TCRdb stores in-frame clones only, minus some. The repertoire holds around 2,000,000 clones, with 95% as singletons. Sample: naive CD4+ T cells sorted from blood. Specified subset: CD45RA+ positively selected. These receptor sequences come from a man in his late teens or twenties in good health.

This chain's CDR3 is CASSSWDRSSYEQYF. In DNA form, the CDR3 reads TGTGCCAGCAGTTCATGGGACAGGAGCTCCTACGAGCAGTACTTC. The V gene is TRBV2, the J gene TRBJ2-7; 8 nucleotides agree with TRBD1. CDR3 length: 15 residues. Germline trimming cut 5 bases from V and 0 bases from J; bases unmatched to any gene: 6. The germline gives CDR1 SNHLY, CDR2 FYNNEI.

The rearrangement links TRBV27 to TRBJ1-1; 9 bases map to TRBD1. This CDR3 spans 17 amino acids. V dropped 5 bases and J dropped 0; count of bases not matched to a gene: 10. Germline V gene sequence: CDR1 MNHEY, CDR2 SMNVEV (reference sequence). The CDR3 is CASSRDRASFMNTEAFF. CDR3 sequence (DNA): TGTGCCAGCAGTCGGGACAGGGCAAGCTTTATGAACACTGAAGCTTTCTTT.

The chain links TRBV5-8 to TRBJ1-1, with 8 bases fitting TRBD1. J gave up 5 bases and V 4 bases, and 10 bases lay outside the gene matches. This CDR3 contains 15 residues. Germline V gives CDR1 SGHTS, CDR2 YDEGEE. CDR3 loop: CASSKRDRQGTEAFF. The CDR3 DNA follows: TGTGCCAGCAGCAAAAGGGACAGGCAGGGAACTGAAGCTTTCTTT.

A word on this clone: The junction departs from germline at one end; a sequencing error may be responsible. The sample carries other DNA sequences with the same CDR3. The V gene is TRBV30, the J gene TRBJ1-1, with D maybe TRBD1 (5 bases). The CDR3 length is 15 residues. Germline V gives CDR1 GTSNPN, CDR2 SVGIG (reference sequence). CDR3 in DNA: TGTGCCTCCAAGAGAGAGGGGACTATGAATACTGAAGCTTTCTTT. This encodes CASKREGTMNTEAFF.

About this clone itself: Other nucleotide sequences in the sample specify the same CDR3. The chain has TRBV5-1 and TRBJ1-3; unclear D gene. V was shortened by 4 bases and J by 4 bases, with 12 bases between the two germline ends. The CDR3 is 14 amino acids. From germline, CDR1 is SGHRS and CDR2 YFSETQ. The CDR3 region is CASSPGGLGNTIYF. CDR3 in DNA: TGCGCCAGCAGCCCTGGAGGGTTGGGAAACACCATATATTTT.

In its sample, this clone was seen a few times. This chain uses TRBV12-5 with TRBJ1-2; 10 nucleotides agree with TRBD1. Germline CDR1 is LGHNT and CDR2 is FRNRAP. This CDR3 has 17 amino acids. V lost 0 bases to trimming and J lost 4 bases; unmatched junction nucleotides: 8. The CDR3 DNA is TGTGCTAGTGGTTTGGTCCCGGGACAGGGGTTCCTCTATGGCTACACCTTC. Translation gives CASGLVPGQGFLYGYTF. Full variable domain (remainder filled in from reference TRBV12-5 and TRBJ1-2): DARVTQTPRHKVTEMGQEVTMRCQPILGHNTVFWYRQTMMQGLELLAYFRNRAPLDDSGMPKDRFSAEMPDATLATLKIQPSEPRDSAVYFCASGLVPGQGFLYGYTFGSGTRLTVV.

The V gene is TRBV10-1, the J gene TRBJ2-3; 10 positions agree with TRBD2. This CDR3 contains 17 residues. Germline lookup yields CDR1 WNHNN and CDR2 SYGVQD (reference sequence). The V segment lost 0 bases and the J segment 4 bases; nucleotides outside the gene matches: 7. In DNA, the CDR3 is TGCGCCAGCAGTGAGTCGGCTAGCGGGAGAGCCGCAGATACGCAGTATTTT. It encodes CASSESASGRAADTQYF.

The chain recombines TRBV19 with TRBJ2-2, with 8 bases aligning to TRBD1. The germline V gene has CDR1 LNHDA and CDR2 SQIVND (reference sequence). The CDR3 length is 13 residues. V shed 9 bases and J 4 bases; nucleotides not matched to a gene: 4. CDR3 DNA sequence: TGTGCCAGCCAGGGGGCGCTCACCGGGGAGCTGTTTTTT. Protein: CASQGALTGELFF. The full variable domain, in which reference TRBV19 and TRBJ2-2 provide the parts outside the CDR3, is DGGITQSPKYLFRKEGQNVTLSCEQNLNHDAMYWYRQDPGQGLRLIYYSQIVNDFQKGDIAEGYSVSREKKESFPLTVTSAQKNPTAFYLCASQGALTGELFFGEGSRLTVL.

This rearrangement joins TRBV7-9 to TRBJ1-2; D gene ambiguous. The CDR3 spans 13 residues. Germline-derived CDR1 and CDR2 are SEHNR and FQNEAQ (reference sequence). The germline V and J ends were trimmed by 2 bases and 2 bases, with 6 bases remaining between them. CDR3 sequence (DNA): TGTGCCAGCAGCTTAAAGGGAAACTATGGCTACACCTTC. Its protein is CASSLKGNYGYTF.

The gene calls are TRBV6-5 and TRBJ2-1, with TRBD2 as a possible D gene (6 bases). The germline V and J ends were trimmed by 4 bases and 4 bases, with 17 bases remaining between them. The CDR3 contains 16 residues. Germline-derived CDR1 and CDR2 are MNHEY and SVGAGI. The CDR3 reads CASSSRGTGDYNEQFF. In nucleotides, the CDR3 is TGTGCCAGCAGTTCCCGAGGGACTGGCGATTACAATGAGCAGTTCTTC.

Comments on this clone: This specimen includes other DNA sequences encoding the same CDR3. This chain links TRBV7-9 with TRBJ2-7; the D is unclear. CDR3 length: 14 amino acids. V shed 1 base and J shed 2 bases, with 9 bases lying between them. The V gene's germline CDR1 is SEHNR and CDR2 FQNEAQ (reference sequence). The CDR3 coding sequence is TGTGCCAGCAGCTTAGGGCAGGCGACCTACGAGCAGTACTTC. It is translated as CASSLGQATYEQYF. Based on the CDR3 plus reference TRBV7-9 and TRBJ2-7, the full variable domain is DTGVSQNPRHKITKRGQNVTFRCDPISEHNRLYWYRQTLGQGPEFLTYFQNEAQLEKSRLLSDRFSAERPKGSFSTLEIQRTEQGDSAMYLCASSLGQATYEQYFGPGTRLTVT.

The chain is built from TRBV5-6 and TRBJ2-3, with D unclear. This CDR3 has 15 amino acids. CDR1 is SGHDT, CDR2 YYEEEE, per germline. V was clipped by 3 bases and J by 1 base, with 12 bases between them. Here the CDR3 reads CASSSPVGGTDTQYF. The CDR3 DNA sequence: TGTGCCAGCAGCTCCCCGGTTGGAGGCACAGATACGCAGTATTTT.

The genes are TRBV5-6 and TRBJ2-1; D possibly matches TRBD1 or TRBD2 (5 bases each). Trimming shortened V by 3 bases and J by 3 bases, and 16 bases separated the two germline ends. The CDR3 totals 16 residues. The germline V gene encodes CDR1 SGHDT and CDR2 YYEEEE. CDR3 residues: CASSSRGGGSYNEQFF. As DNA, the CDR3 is TGTGCCAGCAGCTCCCGGGGTGGGGGAAGCTACAATGAGCAGTTCTTC.

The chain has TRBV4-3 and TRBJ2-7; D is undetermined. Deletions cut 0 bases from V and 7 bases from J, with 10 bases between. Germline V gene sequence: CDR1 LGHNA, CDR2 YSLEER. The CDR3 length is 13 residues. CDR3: CASSQEVGVEQYF. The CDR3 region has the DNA TGCGCCAGCAGCCAAGAGGTCGGCGTTGAGCAGTACTTC.

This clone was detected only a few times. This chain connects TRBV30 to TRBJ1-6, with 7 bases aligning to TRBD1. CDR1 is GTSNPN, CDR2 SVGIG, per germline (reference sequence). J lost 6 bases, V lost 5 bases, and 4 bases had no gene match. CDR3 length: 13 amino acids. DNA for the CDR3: TGTGCCTGGCTGACAGGGATTAATTCACCCCTCCACTTT. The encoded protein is CAWLTGINSPLHF.

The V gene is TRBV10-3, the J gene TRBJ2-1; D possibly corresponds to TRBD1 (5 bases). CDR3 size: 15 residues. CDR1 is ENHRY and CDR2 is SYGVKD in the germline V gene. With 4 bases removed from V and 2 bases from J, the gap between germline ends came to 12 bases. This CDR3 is CAISGSTGTYNEQFF. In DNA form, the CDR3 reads TGTGCCATCAGTGGTTCCACAGGCACCTACAATGAGCAGTTCTTC.

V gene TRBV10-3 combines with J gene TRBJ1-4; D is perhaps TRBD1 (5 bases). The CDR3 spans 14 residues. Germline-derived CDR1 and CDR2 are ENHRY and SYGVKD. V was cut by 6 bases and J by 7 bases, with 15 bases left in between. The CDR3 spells CAISAGSGGEKLFF. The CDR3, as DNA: TGTGCCATCAGCGCAGGGTCTGGTGGTGAAAAACTGTTTTTT.

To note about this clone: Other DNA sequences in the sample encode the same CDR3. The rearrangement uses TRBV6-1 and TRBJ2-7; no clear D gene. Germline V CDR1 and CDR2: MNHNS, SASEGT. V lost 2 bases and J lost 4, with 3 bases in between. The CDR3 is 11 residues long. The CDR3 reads CASSETYEQYF. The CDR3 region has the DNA TGTGCCAGCAGTGAAACGTACGAGCAGTACTTC.

CDR3 in amino acids: CASSPQEPRGTYEQYF. DNA of the CDR3: TGTGCCAGCTCACCACAGGAGCCCCGAGGGACCTACGAGCAGTACTTC. The chain joins TRBV18 to TRBJ2-7; tentative D call: TRBD2 (5 bases). Trimming took 1 base from V and 2 from J, leaving 15 bases between them. The length of the CDR3 is 16 residues. Per germline, CDR1 KGHSH and CDR2 LQKENI.

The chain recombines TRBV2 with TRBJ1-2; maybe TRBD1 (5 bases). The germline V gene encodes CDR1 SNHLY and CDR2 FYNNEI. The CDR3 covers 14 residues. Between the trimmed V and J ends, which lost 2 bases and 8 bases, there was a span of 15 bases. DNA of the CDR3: TGTGCCAGCAGTGAACAAGGGGAGTATGGCGGCTACACCTTC. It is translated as CASSEQGEYGGYTF.

The CDR3 nucleotides are TGTGCCAGCAATCCAACACAGGGGGATCAGCCCCAGCATTTT. This sequence encodes CASNPTQGDQPQHF. This sequence joins TRBV28 and TRBJ1-5, with 8 bases lining up with TRBD1. The CDR3 is made up of 14 amino acids. Germline loops: CDR1 MDHEN, CDR2 SYDVKM. The ends lost 7 bases at V and 5 bases at J; junction bases unmatched: 7. Together with reference TRBV28 and TRBJ1-5, the CDR3 gives the full variable domain: DVKVTQSSRYLVKRTGEKVFLECVQDMDHENMFWYRQDPGLGLRLIYFSYDVKMKEKGDIPEGYSVSREKKERFSLILESASTNQTSMYLCASNPTQGDQPQHFGDGTRLSIL.

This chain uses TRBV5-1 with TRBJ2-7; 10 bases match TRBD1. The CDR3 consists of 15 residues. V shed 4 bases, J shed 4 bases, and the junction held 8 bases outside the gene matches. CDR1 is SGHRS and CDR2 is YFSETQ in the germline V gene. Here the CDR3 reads CASSPGTGVVYEQYF. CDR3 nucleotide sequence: TGCGCCAGCAGCCCCGGGACAGGGGTTGTATACGAGCAGTACTTC.

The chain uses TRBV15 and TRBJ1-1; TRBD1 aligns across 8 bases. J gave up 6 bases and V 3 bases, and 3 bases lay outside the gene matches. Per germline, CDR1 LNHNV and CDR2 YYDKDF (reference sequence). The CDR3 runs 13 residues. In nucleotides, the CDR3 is TGTGCCACCAGCAGGGACAGGGACCCTGAAGCTTTCTTT. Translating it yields CATSRDRDPEAFF.

The CDR3 is CAWSLGQPGNTIYF. The DNA for the CDR3 is TGTGCCTGGAGTCTGGGACAGCCTGGAAACACCATATATTTT. The chain uses TRBV30 and TRBJ1-3; 7 nucleotides line up with TRBD1. V trimming: 2 bases; J trimming: 2 bases; junction bases outside the gene matches: 3. Germline-derived CDR1 and CDR2 are GTSNPN and SVGIG (reference sequence). The CDR3 runs 14 residues.

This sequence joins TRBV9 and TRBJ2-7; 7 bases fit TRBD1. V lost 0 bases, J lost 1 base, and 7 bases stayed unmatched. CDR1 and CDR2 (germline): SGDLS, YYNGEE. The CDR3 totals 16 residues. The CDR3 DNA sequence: TGTGCCAGCAGCGTAGCTGTGGGGGACAGTTCCTACGAGCAGTACTTC. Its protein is CASSVAVGDSSYEQYF.